This T cell receptor beta chain comes out of a study of T-cell reconstitution after alpha-beta-depleted transplantation in children. Study results and caveats: Diversity of TCRbeta at day 60 was high in some patients, arising from surviving recipient T cells and thymic progenitors.

In the case of this clonotype: Its antigen is unidentified.

From germline, CDR1 is SGHAT and CDR2 FQDESV (reference sequence). V was clipped by 5 bases and J by 6 bases; unmatched bases: 17. The length of the CDR3 is 18 residues. Preparation of the TCRbeta library was carried out with unique molecular identifiers. Using its own MiXCR run on the PCR reads, TCRdb lists one record per CDR3 protein. The data show around 960,000 distinct CDR3 sequences, 25% to 35% seen once. This sequence originates from a boy under two years old who had a stem cell transplant for SCID, so the T cells may come from the graft donor. This rearrangement joins TRBV11-1 to TRBJ2-2, with 8 bases identical to TRBD1. Here the sequenced sample was PBMCs, mostly from graft donor cells, taken 360 days after TCRalphabeta/CD19-depleted stem cell transplant. The CDR3 DNA follows: TGTGCCAGCAGCCCCGGACAGGGACTCGTGCGGTTCGCCGGGGAGCTGTTTTTT. Its translation: CASSPGQGLVRFAGELFF.